One and the same sample provided the 25 T cell receptor beta chains below, sequenced in a study of T cells expressing NK-cell markers. One entry per CDR3 protein, without DNA, is what TCRdb gives after re-calling the 5' RACE reads. The sample has about 440,000 distinct CDR3 sequences. The sample was blood T cells: a sorted CD56 or NKG2C T cell subset, CD4+ or CD8+ T cells, or bulk PBMC T cells (not recorded which). The receptors were sampled from a woman between 18 and 70 years old in good health.

The rearrangement uses TRBV20-1 and TRBJ2-1; TCRdb selects TRBD2, and the lack of DNA leaves this call unchecked. CDR3 length: 15 residues. Germline V gene lookup returns CDR1 DFQATT and CDR2 SNEGSKA (reference sequence). The CDR3 spells CSARDPGTRYNEQFF.

The CDR3 reads CATSRDAPRTSGGTDTQYF. The rearrangement uses TRBV15 and TRBJ2-3; TCRdb indicates TRBD2, and absent DNA this call remains unverified. Germline V gene data show CDR1 as LNHNV and CDR2 as YYDKDF (reference sequence). The CDR3 extends over 19 amino acids.

The chain uses TRBV7-2 and TRBJ2-6. Germline CDR1 SGHTA, CDR2 FQGNSA. CDR3 length: 16 amino acids. This CDR3 reads CASSLALSSGANVLTF.

The chain carries TRBV4-3 and TRBJ2-1; with no DNA, the TCRdb D assignment of TRBD1 cannot be verified. The germline V gene has CDR1 LGHNA and CDR2 YSLEER. This CDR3 comprises 15 residues. The CDR3 loop is CASSQVGREGDEQFF.

V usage is TRBV29-1 and J usage is TRBJ1-4; the D gene TCRdb calls, TRBD1, cannot be checked with no DNA. The CDR3 consists of 14 residues. Germline loops: CDR1 SQVTM, CDR2 ANQGSEA. Here the CDR3 reads CSVESAQPPEKLFF. Full variable domain (remainder filled in from reference TRBV29-1 and TRBJ1-4): SAVISQKPSRDICQRGTSLTIQCQVDSQVTMMFWYRQQPGQSLTLIATANQGSEATYESGFVIDKFPISRPNLTFSTLTVSNMSPEDSSIYLCSVESAQPPEKLFFGSGTQLSVL.

The chain joins TRBV5-6 to TRBJ2-1; there is no DNA to check the TCRdb D call of TRBD2. This CDR3 region has 12 residues. Germline V gives CDR1 SGHDT, CDR2 YYEEEE. The CDR3: CASSSRRGEQFF.

V and J are TRBV20-1 and TRBJ2-3; TCRdb names TRBD2, which stays unverified in the absence of DNA. The CDR3 is made up of 15 amino acids. Germline loops: CDR1 DFQATT, CDR2 SNEGSKA (reference sequence). The CDR3 protein is CSARGGQGPPDTQYF.

The chain links TRBV9 to TRBJ2-2; there is no DNA to check the TCRdb D call of TRBD1. The CDR3 sequence is 16 residues long. CDR1 SGDLS and CDR2 YYNGEE come from the germline V gene. The CDR3 loop is CASSVEGTDNTGELFF.

The chain employs TRBV12-3 or TRBV12-4 and TRBJ1-1. The length of the CDR3 is 12 residues. CDR3 region: CASNFRDTEAFF.

V and J are TRBV5-1 and TRBJ2-3. CDR1 and CDR2 (germline): SGHRS, YFSETQ. This CDR3 has 16 residues. This CDR3 is CASSLAAKAGTDTQYF. Full variable domain (missing parts from reference TRBV5-1 and TRBJ2-3): KAGVTQTPRYLIKTRGQQVTLSCSPISGHRSVSWYQQTPGQGLQFLFEYFSETQRNKGNFPGRFSGRQFSNSRSEMNVSTLELGDSALYLCASSLAAKAGTDTQYFGPGTRLTVL.

The chain has TRBV2 and TRBJ2-2. CDR3 length: 12 amino acids. CDR1 and CDR2 (germline): SNHLY, FYNNEI. CDR3 residues: CASSDWNGELFF.

The chain has TRBV6-2 or TRBV6-3 and TRBJ2-7; lacking DNA, the TRBD1 call made by TCRdb goes unchecked. Germline lookup yields CDR1 MNHEY and CDR2 SVGEGT. CDR3 length: 15 amino acids. The CDR3 is CASSYLGQGAYEQYF.

The chain carries TRBV27 and TRBJ2-5; TCRdb's D call, TRBD2, is unchecked because there is no DNA. Germline V gives CDR1 MNHEY, CDR2 SMNVEV (reference sequence). The CDR3 has 17 residues. The CDR3 protein is CASSLWGLAGVSETQYF.

The chain's CDR3 is CASSPFNTGELFF. The chain has TRBV7-2 and TRBJ2-2; TCRdb indicates TRBD1, and absent DNA this call remains unverified. Germline loops: CDR1 SGHTA, CDR2 FQGNSA. The CDR3 length is 13 residues.

The CDR3 reads CASSLARGQSSYEQYF. The genes are TRBV7-6 and TRBJ2-7; the D call of TRBD1 rests on TCRdb alone, since no DNA is present to check it. The CDR3 runs to 16 residues. The germline V gene encodes CDR1 SGHVS and CDR2 FNYEAQ.

The chain carries TRBV30 and TRBJ1-3. The CDR3 runs to 12 residues. Germline-derived CDR1 and CDR2 are GTSNPN and SVGIG (reference sequence). The CDR3 is CAWSVVGNTIYF. The entire variable domain, with the rest obtained from reference TRBV30 and TRBJ1-3, is as follows: SQTIHQWPATLVQPVGSPLSLECTVEGTSNPNLYWYRQAAGRGLQLLFYSVGIGQISSEVPQNLSASRPQDRQFILSSKKLLLSDSGFYLCAWSVVGNTIYFGEGSWLTVV.

This sequence joins TRBV5-6 and TRBJ2-3; the D call of TRBD2 rests on TCRdb alone, since no DNA is present to check it. Germline values: CDR1 SGHDT, CDR2 YYEEEE. The CDR3 totals 15 residues. CDR3 in amino acids: CASSLVSGSVDTQYF.

CDR3 residues: CASSSTSGGENEQFF. The gene calls are TRBV3-1 and TRBJ2-1; the TCRdb D gene call, TRBD2, has no DNA to confirm it. Per the germline V gene, CDR1 is LGHDT and CDR2 is YNNKEL (reference sequence). This CDR3 comprises 15 residues.

The chain links TRBV14 to TRBJ1-4; there is no DNA to check the TCRdb D call of TRBD1. CDR3 size: 16 residues. The V gene's germline CDR1 is SGHDN and CDR2 FVKESK. This CDR3 is CASSLTGWRTNEKLFF.

V gene TRBV5-1 combines with J gene TRBJ1-1; TCRdb proposes TRBD1, but this gene call is untestable without DNA. This CDR3 is 15 amino acids long. Germline V gene sequence: CDR1 SGHRS, CDR2 YFSETQ. The CDR3 spells CASSFARGGNTEAFF. The full variable domain, in which reference TRBV5-1 and TRBJ1-1 provide the parts outside the CDR3, is KAGVTQTPRYLIKTRGQQVTLSCSPISGHRSVSWYQQTPGQGLQFLFEYFSETQRNKGNFPGRFSGRQFSNSRSEMNVSTLELGDSALYLCASSFARGGNTEAFFGQGTRLTVV.

CDR3 loop: CASSWGLDPGELFF. The chain couples TRBV5-6 to TRBJ2-2; TCRdb calls TRBD2, which cannot be checked without DNA. CDR1 and CDR2 from the germline V gene are SGHDT and YYEEEE. The CDR3 extends over 14 amino acids.

V and J are TRBV5-4 and TRBJ2-3; the D gene TCRdb calls, TRBD1, cannot be checked with no DNA. The CDR3 has 15 amino acids. Germline CDR1 and CDR2: SGHNT and YYREEE (reference sequence). The CDR3 region is CASSLATGGSDTQYF.

This chain links TRBV28 with TRBJ2-5; with no DNA, the TCRdb D assignment of TRBD2 cannot be verified. CDR3 size: 14 residues. From germline, CDR1 is MDHEN and CDR2 SYDVKM. CDR3 sequence: CASSTGGAVETQYF.

This rearrangement joins TRBV7-2 to TRBJ2-1; TCRdb indicates TRBD2, and absent DNA this call remains unverified. CDR1 is SGHTA and CDR2 is FQGNSA in the germline V gene. CDR3 length: 15 residues. CDR3 sequence reads: CASSPALARGSDKFF.

The chain uses TRBV19 and TRBJ1-1. The CDR3 runs to 14 residues. The germline V gene encodes CDR1 LNHDA and CDR2 SQIVND (reference sequence). This CDR3 reads CASSSEGWNTEAFF.